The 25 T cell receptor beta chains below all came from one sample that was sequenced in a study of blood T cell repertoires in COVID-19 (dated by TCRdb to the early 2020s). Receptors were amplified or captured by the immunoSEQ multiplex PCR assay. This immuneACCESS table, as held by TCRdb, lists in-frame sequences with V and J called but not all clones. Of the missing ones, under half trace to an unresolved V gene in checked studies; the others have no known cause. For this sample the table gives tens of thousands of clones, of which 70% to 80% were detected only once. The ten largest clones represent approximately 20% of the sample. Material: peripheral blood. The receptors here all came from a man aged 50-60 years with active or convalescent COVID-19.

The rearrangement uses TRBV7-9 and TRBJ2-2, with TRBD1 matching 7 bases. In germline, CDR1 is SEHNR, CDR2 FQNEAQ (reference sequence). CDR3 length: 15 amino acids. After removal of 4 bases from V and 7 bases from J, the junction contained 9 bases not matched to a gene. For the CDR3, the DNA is TGTGCCAGCAGCTGGACAGGCCCGCAGGACGGGGAGCTGTTTTTT. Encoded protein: CASSWTGPQDGELFF. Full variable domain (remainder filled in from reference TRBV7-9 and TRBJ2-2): DTGVSQNPRHKITKRGQNVTFRCDPISEHNRLYWYRQTLGQGPEFLTYFQNEAQLEKSRLLSDRFSAERPKGSFSTLEIQRTEQGDSAMYLCASSWTGPQDGELFFGEGSRLTVL.

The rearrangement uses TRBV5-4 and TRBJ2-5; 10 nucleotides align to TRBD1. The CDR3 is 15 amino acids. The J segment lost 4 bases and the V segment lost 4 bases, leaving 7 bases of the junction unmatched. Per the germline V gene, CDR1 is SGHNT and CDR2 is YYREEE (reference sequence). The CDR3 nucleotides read TGTGCCAGCAGCAGGTCGACAGGGGGCGCAGAGACCCAGTACTTC. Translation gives CASSRSTGGAETQYF.

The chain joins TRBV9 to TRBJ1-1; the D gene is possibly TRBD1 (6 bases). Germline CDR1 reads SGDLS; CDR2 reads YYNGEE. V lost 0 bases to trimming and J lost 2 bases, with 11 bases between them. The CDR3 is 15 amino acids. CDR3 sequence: CASSVGNRANTEAFF. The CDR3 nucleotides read TGTGCCAGCAGCGTAGGTAACAGGGCAAACACTGAAGCTTTCTTT. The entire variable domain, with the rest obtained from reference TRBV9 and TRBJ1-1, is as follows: DSGVTQTPKHLITATGQRVTLRCSPRSGDLSVYWYQQSLDQGLQFLIQYYNGEERAKGNILERFSAQQFPDLHSELNLSSLELGDSALYFCASSVGNRANTEAFFGQGTRLTVV.

The CDR3 protein is CASSLGLAFSYEQYF. The CDR3 coding sequence is TGCGCCAGCAGCTTAGGACTAGCGTTTTCCTACGAGCAGTACTTC. This chain uses TRBV10-2 with TRBJ2-7, with TRBD2 identical over 9 bases. Germline V gene data show CDR1 as WSHSY and CDR2 as SAAADI. Trimming cost V 6 bases and J 1 base; bases outside gene matches: 7. The CDR3 totals 15 residues.

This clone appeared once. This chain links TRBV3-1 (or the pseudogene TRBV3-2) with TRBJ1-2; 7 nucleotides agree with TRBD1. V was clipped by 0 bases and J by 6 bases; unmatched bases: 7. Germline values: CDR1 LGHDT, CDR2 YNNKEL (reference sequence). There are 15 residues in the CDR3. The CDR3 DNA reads TGTGCCAGCAGCCAAGAGGGCAGGGGGACCCATGGCTACACCTTC. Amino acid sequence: CASSQEGRGTHGYTF.

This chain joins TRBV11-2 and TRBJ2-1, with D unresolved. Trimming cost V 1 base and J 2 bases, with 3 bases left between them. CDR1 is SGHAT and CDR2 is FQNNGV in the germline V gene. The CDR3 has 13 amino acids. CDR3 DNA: TGTGCCAGCAGCTTAGGGCCCTACAATGAGCAGTTCTTC. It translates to CASSLGPYNEQFF.

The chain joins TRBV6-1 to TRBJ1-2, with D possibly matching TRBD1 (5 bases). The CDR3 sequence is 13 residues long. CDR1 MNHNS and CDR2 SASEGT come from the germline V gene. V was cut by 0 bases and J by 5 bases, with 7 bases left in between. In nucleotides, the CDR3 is TGTGCCAGCAGTGAAGCTCGACAGTATGGCTACACCTTC. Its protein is CASSEARQYGYTF.

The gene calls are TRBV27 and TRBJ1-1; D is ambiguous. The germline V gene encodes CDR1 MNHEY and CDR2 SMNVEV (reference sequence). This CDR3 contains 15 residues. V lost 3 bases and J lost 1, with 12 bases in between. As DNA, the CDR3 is TGTGCCAGCAGTTTTCATTCGACTGCGAACACTGAAGCTTTCTTT. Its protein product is CASSFHSTANTEAFF.

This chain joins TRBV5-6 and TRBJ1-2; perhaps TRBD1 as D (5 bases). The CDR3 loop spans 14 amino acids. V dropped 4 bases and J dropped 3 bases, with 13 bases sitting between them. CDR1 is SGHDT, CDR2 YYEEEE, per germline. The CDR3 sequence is CASSTLRGDYGYTF. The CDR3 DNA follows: TGTGCCAGCAGCACGCTCCGGGGGGACTATGGCTACACCTTC.

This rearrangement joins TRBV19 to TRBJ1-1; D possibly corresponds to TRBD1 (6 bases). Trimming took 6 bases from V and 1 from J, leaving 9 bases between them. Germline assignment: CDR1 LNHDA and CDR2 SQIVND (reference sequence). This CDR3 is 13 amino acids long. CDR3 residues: CASRGGANTEAFF. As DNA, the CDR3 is TGTGCCAGTAGAGGGGGGGCGAACACTGAAGCTTTCTTT.

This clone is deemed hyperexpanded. The CDR3, as DNA: TGTGCCAGTACATCCTACAATGAGCAGTTCTTC. Residues: CASTSYNEQFF. This rearrangement joins TRBV19 to TRBJ2-1; D ambiguous. Germline CDR1 is LNHDA and CDR2 is SQIVND (reference sequence). The CDR3 loop spans 11 amino acids. Trimming pared 7 bases from V and 1 base from J, leaving 2 bases between. Full variable domain (missing parts from reference TRBV19 and TRBJ2-1): DGGITQSPKYLFRKEGQNVTLSCEQNLNHDAMYWYRQDPGQGLRLIYYSQIVNDFQKGDIAEGYSVSREKKESFPLTVTSAQKNPTAFYLCASTSYNEQFFGPGTRLTVL.

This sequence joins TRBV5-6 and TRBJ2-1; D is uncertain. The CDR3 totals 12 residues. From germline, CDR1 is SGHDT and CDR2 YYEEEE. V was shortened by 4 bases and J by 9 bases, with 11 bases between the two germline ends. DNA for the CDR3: TGTGCCAGCAGCCTTAGTCTAGGTGAGCAGTTCTTC. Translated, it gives CASSLSLGEQFF.

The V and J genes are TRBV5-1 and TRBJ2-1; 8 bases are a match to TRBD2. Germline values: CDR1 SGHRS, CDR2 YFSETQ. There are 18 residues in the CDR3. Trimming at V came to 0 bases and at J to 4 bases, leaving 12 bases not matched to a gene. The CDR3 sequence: CASSLAWDGGGIYNEQFF. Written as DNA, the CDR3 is TGCGCCAGCAGCTTGGCCTGGGACGGCGGGGGGATTTACAATGAGCAGTTCTTC.

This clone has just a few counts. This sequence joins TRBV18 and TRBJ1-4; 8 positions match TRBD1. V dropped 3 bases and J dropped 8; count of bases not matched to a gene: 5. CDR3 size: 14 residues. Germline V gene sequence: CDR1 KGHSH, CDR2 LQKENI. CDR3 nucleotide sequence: TGTGCCAGCTCACCGGACAGGGACCGCGAAAAACTGTTTTTT. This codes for CASSPDRDREKLFF.

CDR3 in DNA: TGCGCCAGCAGCCAAGCACGGGGGGGCCTAACAGATACGCAGTATTTT. Translated, it gives CASSQARGGLTDTQYF. The V and J genes are TRBV4-1 and TRBJ2-3, with 8 bases lining up with TRBD2. The V segment lost 1 base and the J segment 3 bases; nucleotides outside the gene matches: 6. In germline, CDR1 is MGHRA, CDR2 YSYEKL. The length of the CDR3 is 16 residues.

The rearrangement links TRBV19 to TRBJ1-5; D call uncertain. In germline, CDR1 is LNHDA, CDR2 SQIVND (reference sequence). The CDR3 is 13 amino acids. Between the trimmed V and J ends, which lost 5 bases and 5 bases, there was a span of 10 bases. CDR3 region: CASSSLTDQPQHF. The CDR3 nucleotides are TGTGCCAGTAGTTCTCTCACTGATCAGCCCCAGCATTTT.

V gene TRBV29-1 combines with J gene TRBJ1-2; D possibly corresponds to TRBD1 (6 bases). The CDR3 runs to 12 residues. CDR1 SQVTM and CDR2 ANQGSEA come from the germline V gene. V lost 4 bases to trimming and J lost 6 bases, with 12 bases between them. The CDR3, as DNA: TGCAGCGTTGTTTCAGGGGTCGATGGCTACACCTTC. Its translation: CSVVSGVDGYTF. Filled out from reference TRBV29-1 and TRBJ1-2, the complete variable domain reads SAVISQKPSRDICQRGTSLTIQCQVDSQVTMMFWYRQQPGQSLTLIATANQGSEATYESGFVIDKFPISRPNLTFSTLTVSNMSPEDSSIYLCSVVSGVDGYTFGSGTRLTVV.

The CDR3 DNA sequence: TGTGCCAGTTCCATAATACAGGGTACGAACACTGAAGCTTTCTTT. This encodes CASSIIQGTNTEAFF. The chain has TRBV27 and TRBJ1-1; tentatively, D is TRBD1 (6 bases). V was clipped by 9 bases and J by 1 base, with 18 bases between them. The germline V gene has CDR1 MNHEY and CDR2 SMNVEV (reference sequence). There are 15 residues in the CDR3.

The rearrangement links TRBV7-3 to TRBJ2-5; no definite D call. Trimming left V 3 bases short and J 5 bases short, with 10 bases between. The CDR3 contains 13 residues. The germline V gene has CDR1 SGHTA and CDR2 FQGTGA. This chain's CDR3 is CASSFNPVETQYF. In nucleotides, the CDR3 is TGTGCCAGCAGCTTTAACCCGGTGGAGACCCAGTACTTC.

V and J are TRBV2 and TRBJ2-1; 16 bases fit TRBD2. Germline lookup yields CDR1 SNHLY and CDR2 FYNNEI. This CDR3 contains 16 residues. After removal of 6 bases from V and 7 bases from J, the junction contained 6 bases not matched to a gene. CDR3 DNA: TGTGCCAGCAGGGGACTAGCGGGAGGGCCTGATAATGAGCAGTTCTTC. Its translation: CASRGLAGGPDNEQFF.

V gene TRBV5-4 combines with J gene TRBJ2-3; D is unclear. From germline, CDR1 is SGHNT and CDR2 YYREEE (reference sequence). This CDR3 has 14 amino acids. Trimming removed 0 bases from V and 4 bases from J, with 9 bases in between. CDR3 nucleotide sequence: TGTGCCAGCAGCTTGGGGTCGCGGTCAGATACGCAGTATTTT. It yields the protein CASSLGSRSDTQYF.

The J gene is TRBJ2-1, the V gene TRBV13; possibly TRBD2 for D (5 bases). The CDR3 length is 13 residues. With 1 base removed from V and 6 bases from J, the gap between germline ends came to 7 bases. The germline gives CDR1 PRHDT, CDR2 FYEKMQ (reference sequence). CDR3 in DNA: TGTGCCAGCAGCTTAGAAGGAGGCAATGAGCAGTTCTTC. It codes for CASSLEGGNEQFF. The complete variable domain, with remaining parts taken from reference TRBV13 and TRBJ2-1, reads AAGVIQSPRHLIKEKRETATLKCYPIPRHDTVYWYQQGPGQDPQFLISFYEKMQSDKGSIPDRFSAQQFSDYHSELNMSSLELGDSALYFCASSLEGGNEQFFGPGTRLTVL.

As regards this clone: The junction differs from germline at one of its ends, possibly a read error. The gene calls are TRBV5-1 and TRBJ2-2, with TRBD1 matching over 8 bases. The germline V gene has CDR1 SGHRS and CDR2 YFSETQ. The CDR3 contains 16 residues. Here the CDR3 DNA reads TGCGCCAGCAACTTGGGGACAGGACGGAACACCGGGGAGCTGTTTTTT. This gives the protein CASNLGTGRNTGELFF.

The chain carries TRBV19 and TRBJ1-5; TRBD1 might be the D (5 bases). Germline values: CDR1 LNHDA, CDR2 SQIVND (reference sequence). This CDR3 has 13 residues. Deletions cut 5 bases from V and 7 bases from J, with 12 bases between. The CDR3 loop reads CASSPGRDQPQHF. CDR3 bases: TGTGCCAGTAGTCCTGGGAGGGACCAGCCCCAGCATTTT.

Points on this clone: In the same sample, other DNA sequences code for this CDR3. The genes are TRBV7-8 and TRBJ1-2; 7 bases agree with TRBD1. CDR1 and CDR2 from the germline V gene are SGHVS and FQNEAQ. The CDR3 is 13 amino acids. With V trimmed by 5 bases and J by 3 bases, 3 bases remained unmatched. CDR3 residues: CASSLDRDYGYTF. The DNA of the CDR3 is TGTGCCAGCAGCCTCGACAGGGACTATGGCTACACCTTC. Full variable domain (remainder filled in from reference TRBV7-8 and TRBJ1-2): GAGVSQSPRYKVAKRGQDVALRCDPISGHVSLFWYQQALGQGPEFLTYFQNEAQLDKSGLPSDRFFAERPEGSVSTLKIQRTQQEDSAVYLCASSLDRDYGYTFGSGTRLTVV.